A single sample is the source of the 32 T cell receptor beta chains below, sequenced in a study of graft-versus-host responses after intestinal transplantation. Sequencing used immunoSEQ multiplex PCR; TCRdb keeps in-frame clones, though not all of them. Of 70,000 to 95,000 clones in the sample, under 90% were seen once. No antigen has been assigned to these receptors. The source material was unstimulated CD4+ T cells sorted from spleen or lymph node cells, sampled before intestinal transplant. The receptors originated from a human donor who received an intestinal transplant.

V usage is TRBV11-2 and J usage is TRBJ1-6, with a possible D match to TRBD1 (5 bases). V was cut by 2 bases and J by 6 bases, with 20 bases left in between. The CDR3 has 18 residues. Germline V CDR1 and CDR2: SGHAT, FQNNGV. CDR3 in amino acids: CASSLFRQTADLNSPLHF. The CDR3 nucleotides are TGTGCCAGCAGCTTATTCCGGCAGACAGCCGACCTTAATTCACCCCTCCACTTT.

The V gene is TRBV15, the J gene TRBJ2-7, with D tentatively TRBD2 (5 bases). V was shortened by 0 bases and J by 4 bases, with 10 bases between the two germline ends. Germline V gives CDR1 LNHNV, CDR2 YYDKDF (reference sequence). This CDR3 spans 14 amino acids. The CDR3 bases are TGTGCCACCAGCAGAGATTCGGGGTTGTACGAGCAGTACTTC. Translation: CATSRDSGLYEQYF.

The chain uses TRBV7-6 and TRBJ2-1, with D unclear. Germline loops: CDR1 SGHVS, CDR2 FNYEAQ. The CDR3 has 16 residues. Trimming removed 1 base from V and 6 bases from J, with 16 bases in between. CDR3 bases: TGTGCCAGCAGCTTAGTTCCGCGGCCCCCTGGCAATGAGCAGTTCTTC. Translating it yields CASSLVPRPPGNEQFF.

The chain has TRBV7-2 and TRBJ2-7; 9 nucleotides align to TRBD2. The CDR3 has 15 residues. Trimming at V came to 5 bases and at J to 0 bases, leaving 5 bases not matched to a gene. The germline V gene encodes CDR1 SGHTA and CDR2 FQGNSA. CDR3 in DNA: TGTGCCAGCAGCCTGGGACTAGCCCGCTCCTACGAGCAGTACTTC. This gives the protein CASSLGLARSYEQYF. Filled out from reference TRBV7-2 and TRBJ2-7, the complete variable domain reads GAGVSQSPSNKVTEKGKDVELRCDPISGHTALYWYRQSLGQGLEFLIYFQGNSAPDKSGLPSDRFSAERTGGSVSTLTIQRTQQEDSAVYLCASSLGLARSYEQYFGPGTRLTVT.

This sequence joins TRBV25-1 and TRBJ2-7, with 8 bases lining up with TRBD1. Trimming took 2 bases from V and 7 from J; bases not matched to a gene: 10. The CDR3 is 15 residues long. Germline V gene lookup returns CDR1 MGHDK and CDR2 SYGVNS. The CDR3, as DNA: TGTGCCAGCAGTGAAAGGGGGACAGGCCCCAGTGAGCAGTACTTC. It specifies CASSERGTGPSEQYF.

This rearrangement joins TRBV10-1 to TRBJ2-2; D is ambiguous. The CDR3 has 14 amino acids. V dropped 6 bases and J dropped 1 base, with 9 bases sitting between them. Germline V gives CDR1 WNHNN, CDR2 SYGVQD (reference sequence). The CDR3 DNA reads as TGCGCCAGCAGGGCCGACAAGAACACCGGGGAGCTGTTTTTT. It codes for CASRADKNTGELFF.

The chain carries TRBV6-1 and TRBJ2-7, with 7 nucleotides matching TRBD1. Germline V gives CDR1 MNHNS, CDR2 SASEGT. This CDR3 contains 15 residues. Trimming took 5 bases from V and 2 from J; bases not matched to a gene: 9. In nucleotides, the CDR3 is TGTGCCAGCAGTCTAAGGACAGGACCTACCTACGAGCAGTACTTC. The encoded protein is CASSLRTGPTYEQYF.

Concerning this clone: At the DNA level, this CDR3 is encoded by other sequences in the same sample as well. The V call is TRBV6-6, the J call TRBJ1-2; 8 positions match TRBD1. The CDR3 consists of 14 residues. V shed 5 bases and J 6 bases; nucleotides not matched to a gene: 8. Germline V lookup: CDR1 MNHNY, CDR2 SVGAGI (reference sequence). This CDR3 is CASSPPDRAHGYTF. The CDR3 DNA sequence: TGTGCCAGCAGTCCCCCGGACAGGGCCCATGGCTACACCTTC.

The chain couples TRBV6-4 to TRBJ1-2; 11 bases align to TRBD1. This CDR3 comprises 19 residues. The V gene's germline CDR1 is MRHNA and CDR2 SNTAGT. V gave up 10 bases and J gave up 0 bases; unmatched junction bases: 19. In nucleotides, the CDR3 is TGTGCCACCCACTGCTGTGTGGGACAGGGGGACGGAGCTAACTATGGCTACACCTTC. Protein: CATHCCVGQGDGANYGYTF.

The chain carries TRBV6-1 and TRBJ1-5; tentatively, D is TRBD1 (6 bases). The CDR3 sequence is 18 residues long. Per the germline V gene, CDR1 is MNHNS and CDR2 is SASEGT. Trimming removed 5 bases from V and 5 bases from J, with 25 bases in between. The CDR3 region is CASSQGRGRGVSHQPQHF. The CDR3 DNA reads TGTGCCAGCAGTCAAGGCAGGGGTAGGGGTGTAAGCCATCAGCCCCAGCATTTT.

This sequence joins TRBV5-6 and TRBJ2-3, with 11 nucleotides matching TRBD1. The CDR3 runs to 14 residues. The V and J ends lost 4 bases and 5 bases, in that order; junction bases with no gene match: 3. CDR1 is SGHDT, CDR2 YYEEEE, per germline. Here the CDR3 reads CASSRTGGRDTQYF. DNA for the CDR3: TGTGCCAGCAGCAGGACAGGGGGCAGAGATACGCAGTATTTT.

The V gene is TRBV5-6, the J gene TRBJ2-7, with 12 bases that match TRBD1. Trimming removed 4 bases from V and 4 bases from J; junction bases left unmatched: 12. Germline V gives CDR1 SGHDT, CDR2 YYEEEE. The CDR3 length is 17 residues. The CDR3, as DNA: TGTGCCAGCAGCCCCGGGACAGGGGGCTTCCTTTTGTACGAGCAGTACTTC. Translating gives CASSPGTGGFLLYEQYF.

This chain links TRBV7-3 with TRBJ1-1; 10 nucleotides match TRBD1. V was clipped by 4 bases and J by 5 bases; unmatched bases: 4. The CDR3 consists of 14 residues. From germline, CDR1 is SGHTA and CDR2 FQGTGA. This CDR3 reads CASSSDRGLTEAFF. The CDR3 bases are TGTGCCAGCAGCTCCGACAGGGGGCTTACTGAAGCTTTCTTT.

The CDR3 spells CATDRGMNTEAFF. DNA of the CDR3: TGTGCCACTGACAGGGGGATGAACACTGAAGCTTTCTTT. The genes are TRBV18 and TRBJ1-1, with 9 bases fitting TRBD1. Germline V gene data show CDR1 as KGHSH and CDR2 as LQKENI. This CDR3 is 13 amino acids long. Germline trimming cut 10 bases from V and 0 bases from J; bases unmatched to any gene: 3. The variable domain in full, completed from reference TRBV18 and TRBJ1-1, reads NAGVMQNPRHLVRRRGQEARLRCSPMKGHSHVYWYRQLPEEGLKFMVYLQKENIIDESGMPKERFSAEFPKEGPSILRIQQVVRGDSAAYFCATDRGMNTEAFFGQGTRLTVV.

This sequence joins TRBV19 and TRBJ2-3; 10 bases fit TRBD1. The CDR3 is 16 residues long. The junction had 9 bases not matched to a gene; V was cut back by 6 bases and J by 3 bases. Germline CDR1 and CDR2: LNHDA and SQIVND (reference sequence). The CDR3 is CASRKFGDRGTDTQYF. DNA of the CDR3: TGTGCCAGTAGGAAATTTGGGGACAGGGGAACAGATACGCAGTATTTT.

This chain's CDR3 is CASSPRAGSTGELFF. Written as DNA, the CDR3 is TGTGCCAGCAGCCCCAGGGCAGGGTCCACCGGGGAGCTGTTTTTT. The V gene is TRBV7-3, the J gene TRBJ2-2; a possible D gene is TRBD1 (5 bases). Germline lookup yields CDR1 SGHTA and CDR2 FQGTGA. Trimming took off 5 bases at V and 4 bases at J, with 14 bases between the two ends. The CDR3 is 15 residues long.

This clone is a singleton in its sample. The V and J genes are TRBV19 and TRBJ2-7; unclear D gene. This CDR3 contains 13 residues. Between the trimmed V and J ends, which lost 0 bases and 5 bases, there was a span of 8 bases. Per the germline V gene, CDR1 is LNHDA and CDR2 is SQIVND (reference sequence). The CDR3 coding sequence is TGTGCCAGTAGTATAGATGAGCTCCACGAGCAGTACTTC. Translation gives CASSIDELHEQYF.

The chain carries TRBV5-1 and TRBJ2-5, with TRBD2 matching 8 bases. This CDR3 is built from 14 residues. The germline V gene encodes CDR1 SGHRS and CDR2 YFSETQ. After removal of 4 bases from V and 1 base from J, the junction contained 3 bases not matched to a gene. This CDR3 is CASSTGTSQETQYF. The CDR3 DNA reads TGCGCCAGCAGCACCGGGACTAGCCAAGAGACCCAGTACTTC.

The V call is TRBV6-6, the J call TRBJ2-7; the D is unclear. Trimming pared 6 bases from V and 3 bases from J, leaving 9 bases between. Germline assignment: CDR1 MNHNY and CDR2 SVGAGI (reference sequence). The CDR3 runs 12 residues. Here the CDR3 reads CASSTHSYEQYF. CDR3 coding DNA: TGTGCCAGCAGCACACACAGCTACGAGCAGTACTTC.

The chain is built from TRBV5-1 and TRBJ1-1; D possibly corresponds to TRBD1 (6 bases). This CDR3 is 14 amino acids long. Germline CDR1 is SGHRS and CDR2 is YFSETQ. Trimming removed 1 base from V and 2 bases from J, with 9 bases in between. CDR3 sequence: CASSLLQGNTEAFF. The CDR3 DNA reads as TGCGCCAGCAGCTTGCTACAGGGAAACACTGAAGCTTTCTTT. The whole variable domain, remainder taken from reference TRBV5-1 and TRBJ1-1, is KAGVTQTPRYLIKTRGQQVTLSCSPISGHRSVSWYQQTPGQGLQFLFEYFSETQRNKGNFPGRFSGRQFSNSRSEMNVSTLELGDSALYLCASSLLQGNTEAFFGQGTRLTVV.

This clone has just one count. This sequence joins TRBV6-1 and TRBJ1-2; D unclear. The CDR3 runs to 14 residues. Germline loops: CDR1 MNHNS, CDR2 SASEGT. The ends were cut back, 8 bases at V and 3 bases at J, with 16 bases in the middle. This CDR3 is CASESGSVDYGYTF. The DNA for the CDR3 is TGTGCCAGCGAGTCAGGTTCTGTGGACTATGGCTACACCTTC.

This chain connects TRBV6-5 to TRBJ2-7; 7 bases are a match to TRBD1. CDR1 is MNHEY and CDR2 is SVGAGI in the germline V gene. Losses at the gene ends were 7 bases for V and 6 bases for J; bases not matched to a gene: 15. The CDR3 covers 15 residues. As DNA, the CDR3 is TGTGCCAGCACCCCACAGGGGCCCCTTCCGGGCGAGCAGTACTTC. Protein: CASTPQGPLPGEQYF.

The chain recombines TRBV18 with TRBJ2-3; D is unresolved. The CDR3 runs 15 residues. Germline loops: CDR1 KGHSH, CDR2 LQKENI. Trimming took off 2 bases at V and 10 bases at J, with 19 bases between the two ends. The DNA of the CDR3 is TGTGCCAGCTCACCATCGGCTAGTTTCTTTTACTCGCAGTATTTT. Its protein is CASSPSASFFYSQYF.

V usage is TRBV6-1 and J usage is TRBJ1-3, with D possibly matching TRBD1 (5 bases). V was trimmed by 3 bases and J by 0 bases, leaving 9 bases between them. CDR1 and CDR2 (germline): MNHNS, SASEGT. The CDR3 contains 15 residues. CDR3 amino acids: CASSEWGGSGNTIYF. Here the CDR3 DNA reads TGTGCCAGCAGTGAGTGGGGGGGCTCTGGAAACACCATATATTTT.

The chain combines TRBV11-3 with TRBJ2-7; maybe TRBD1 (6 bases). V lost 0 bases to trimming and J lost 5 bases, with 8 bases between them. Germline assignment: CDR1 SGHNT and CDR2 YENEEA. CDR3 size: 13 residues. CDR3 in amino acids: CASSLDRGDEQYF. For the CDR3, the DNA is TGTGCCAGCAGCTTAGACAGGGGAGACGAGCAGTACTTC.

This CDR3 reads CATRDRGIDGGGRHSYEQYF. As DNA, the CDR3 is TGTGCCACCCGGGACAGGGGAATTGACGGCGGGGGGCGACACTCCTACGAGCAGTACTTC. This sequence joins TRBV19 and TRBJ2-7; TRBD1 matches at 10 bases. The CDR3 loop spans 20 amino acids. V lost 10 bases, J lost 0 bases, and 24 bases stayed unmatched. Looked up from germline, CDR1 is LNHDA and CDR2 is SQIVND (reference sequence).

The chain uses TRBV2 and TRBJ1-5; 7 bases fit TRBD1. The germline V gene has CDR1 SNHLY and CDR2 FYNNEI. Trimming removed 6 bases from V and 4 bases from J; junction bases left unmatched: 0. CDR3 length: 12 amino acids. CDR3 loop: CASRDRNQPQHF. Here the CDR3 DNA reads TGTGCCAGCAGGGACAGGAATCAGCCCCAGCATTTT. The full variable domain, its missing parts supplied by reference TRBV2 and TRBJ1-5, is EPEVTQTPSHQVTQMGQEVILRCVPISNHLYFYWYRQILGQKVEFLVSFYNNEISEKSEIFDDQFSVERPDGSNFTLKIRSTKLEDSAMYFCASRDRNQPQHFGDGTRLSIL.

The chain joins TRBV29-1 to TRBJ1-1, with a tentative D call TRBD1 (6 bases). This CDR3 has 14 residues. V shed 3 bases and J shed 1 base, with 12 bases lying between them. Germline lookup yields CDR1 SQVTM and CDR2 ANQGSEA. In DNA form, the CDR3 reads TGCAGCGTTGATGCTCGGACAGCGAACACTGAAGCTTTCTTT. This encodes CSVDARTANTEAFF. Combining the CDR3 with reference TRBV29-1 and TRBJ1-1 gives the whole variable domain SAVISQKPSRDICQRGTSLTIQCQVDSQVTMMFWYRQQPGQSLTLIATANQGSEATYESGFVIDKFPISRPNLTFSTLTVSNMSPEDSSIYLCSVDARTANTEAFFGQGTRLTVV.

This clone was recorded only once. V gene TRBV4-2 combines with J gene TRBJ2-1, with 14 bases fitting TRBD2. Germline trimming cut 4 bases from V and 7 bases from J; bases unmatched to any gene: 6. The CDR3 length is 16 residues. CDR1 is LGHNA and CDR2 is YNFKEQ in the germline V gene. CDR3 nucleotides: TGTGCCAGCAGCCCGACTAGCGGGGGGGCCAAGAATGAGCAGTTCTTC. Protein product: CASSPTSGGAKNEQFF.

This chain links TRBV6-5 with TRBJ1-4, with 8 bases that match TRBD1. CDR3 length: 12 residues. Trimming cost V 5 bases and J 8 bases; bases outside gene matches: 1. CDR1 is MNHEY, CDR2 SVGAGI, per germline. Here the CDR3 DNA reads TGTGCCAGCAGTAGACAGGGGGAAAAACTGTTTTTT. Amino acid sequence: CASSRQGEKLFF.

This clone was seen only once. The rearrangement uses TRBV11-3 and TRBJ2-7, with 8 bases identical to TRBD2. V was pared by 1 base and J by 3 bases, with 14 bases of the junction left unmatched. This CDR3 is built from 18 residues. The V gene's germline CDR1 is SGHNT and CDR2 YENEEA. The CDR3 is CASSLVGRGDPPDYEQYF. CDR3 nucleotide sequence: TGTGCCAGCAGCTTAGTGGGGCGGGGGGACCCCCCTGACTACGAGCAGTACTTC.

This clone was detected a few times. V usage is TRBV6-6 and J usage is TRBJ1-5, with D possibly matching TRBD1 (6 bases). The CDR3 runs 13 residues. Germline assignment: CDR1 MNHNY and CDR2 SVGAGI (reference sequence). The V gene lost 7 bases and the J gene lost 4 bases, with 11 bases spanning the gap. CDR3 coding DNA: TGTGCCAGCATCGGACAGCCAAATCAGCCCCAGCATTTT. Translation: CASIGQPNQPQHF.